Given below is one TCR beta chain in context. Its antigen is as yet unknown. This table comes from immunoSEQ multiplex PCR, and its TCRdb copy is limited to in-frame clones, with some not included. The sample contains 9,500 to 13,000 clones, about 43% of which appear only once. The data belong to a study of siplizumab effects on memory and regulatory T cells. Study context: Either no drug or siplizumab at about 1.1 ug/mL was used in mixed lymphocyte reactions that were paired.

V lost 6 bases, J lost 4 bases, and 8 bases stayed unmatched. Per the germline V gene, CDR1 is MNHEY and CDR2 is SVGAGI. The CDR3 sequence is 14 residues long. Study results and caveats: An assignable phenotype, naive or memory, was missing from roughly 76-95% of proliferating CD4+ or CD8+ clones. Suppression by proliferating Tregs derived from siplizumab cultures was not verified. In the presence of siplizumab, alloreactive sequences traceable to unstimulated CD4+ memory cells were significantly reduced.

Kept together in coculture, the mixed lymphocyte reaction cells spent more than five days at 37°C. Material: CFSE-low (dividing) CD4+ T cells sorted from an allogeneic mixed lymphocyte reaction. The V and J genes are TRBV6-5 and TRBJ2-7, with 8 bases identical to TRBD1. This TCR derives from a human donor in good health; the cells came from an allogeneic mixed lymphocyte reaction. The CDR3 is CASSHFQGAYEQYF. The CDR3 nucleotides read TGTGCCAGCAGCCACTTCCAGGGGGCTTACGAGCAGTACTTC.